Sequencing of this TCR beta chain was carried out in a study of spatial heterogeneity in lung cancer. Study summary: Fewer alpha-chain than beta-chain sequences were consistently detected. Findings and limits, study-wide: Tumor TCRs that were ubiquitous and expanded showed up in blood more at resection than follow-up.

TCRdb redid the calling of the 5' RACE reads with MiXCR, one entry per CDR3 protein. Of over 50,000 distinct CDR3 sequences detected, about 5.9% appear once; the ten largest clones hold roughly 14%. Time point described: sample taken at primary tumor resection. Patients with untreated early-stage non-small cell lung cancer, numbering 72, were the donors. Whole RNA was taken from tumor, nontumor lung or frozen PBMC; it was then sequenced unsorted. The CDR3 totals 13 residues. With 8 bases removed from V and 0 bases from J, the gap between germline ends came to 8 bases. Germline CDR1 and CDR2: MDHEN and SYDVKM. At least ten counts were recorded for this clonotype. What it binds is not known.

The V gene is TRBV28, the J gene TRBJ1-3; D remains ambiguous. This receptor was taken from a female donor with early-stage non-small cell lung cancer. The starting material was PBMCs, obtained at surgery. Written as DNA, the CDR3 is TGTGCCAGCCCCACGAGCTCTGGAAACACCATATATTTT. Amino acid sequence: CASPTSSGNTIYF.